The 23 T cell receptor beta chains below were found in one sample sequenced in a study of CD4 T cells in relation to SARS-CoV-2 and coronaviruses. The unexposed donors gave CD4+ T cells in about 2011-2018, prior to COVID-19. The cells were cultured for about 10 days before CD4+ T cells were isolated. These receptors are not linked to any known antigen. Libraries were prepared by immunoSEQ multiplex PCR; TCRdb keeps only in-frame clonotypes and omits some of them. This sample has about 24,000 clones, with roughly 80% found just once. The sample taken for sequencing was CD4+ T cells from PBMCs, cultured in vitro. These TCRs come from a human donor in good health.

The genes are TRBV6-4 and TRBJ2-5; weak D call: TRBD1 (8 bases). V lost 7 bases, J lost 7 bases, and 22 bases lay in between. Per germline, CDR1 MRHNA and CDR2 SNTAGT. The CDR3 runs 15 residues. The CDR3 here is CASTLRQGRGLTQYF. The CDR3 nucleotides read TGTGCCAGCACCTTGAGACAGGGGCGGGGGTTGACCCAGTACTTC.

This sequence joins TRBV11-2 and TRBJ2-5; 8 bases line up with TRBD2. CDR3 size: 14 residues. After removal of 5 bases from V and 4 bases from J, the junction contained 6 bases not matched to a gene. Looked up from germline, CDR1 is SGHAT and CDR2 is FQNNGV. CDR3 sequence (DNA): TGTGCCAGCAGCCCATTAGCGGGAAGAGAGACCCAGTACTTC. Encoded protein: CASSPLAGRETQYF. Supplemented by reference TRBV11-2 and TRBJ2-5, the full variable domain reads EAGVAQSPRYKIIEKRQSVAFWCNPISGHATLYWYQQILGQGPKLLIQFQNNGVVDDSQLPKDRFSAERLKGVDSTLKIQPAKLEDSAVYLCASSPLAGRETQYFGPGTRLLVL.

The chain uses TRBV27 and TRBJ1-2; D is unresolved. V lost 2 bases to trimming and J lost 2 bases, with 6 bases between them. From germline, CDR1 is MNHEY and CDR2 SMNVEV (reference sequence). The CDR3 extends over 13 amino acids. The chain's CDR3 is CASSLNNNYGYTF. The CDR3 DNA reads as TGTGCCAGCAGTTTAAACAACAACTATGGCTACACCTTC.

The J gene is TRBJ2-1, the V gene TRBV27, with D perhaps TRBD2 (6 bases). V was cut by 3 bases and J by 4 bases, with 13 bases left in between. The CDR3 runs 15 residues. The germline V gene encodes CDR1 MNHEY and CDR2 SMNVEV (reference sequence). This chain's CDR3 is CASSFSEGGYNEQFF. CDR3 coding DNA: TGTGCCAGCAGTTTTTCGGAGGGCGGGTACAATGAGCAGTTCTTC.

The table lists this clone with a few counts. This rearrangement joins TRBV5-1 to TRBJ2-1; TRBD1 matches 7 bases. CDR3 length: 16 residues. The germline gives CDR1 SGHRS, CDR2 YFSETQ. The junction had 17 bases not matched to a gene; V was cut back by 0 bases and J by 14 bases. The CDR3 bases are TGCGCCAGCAGCTTGGAGGGGGCCAGGTCGAGACCCCAGGAGTTCTTC. Translation: CASSLEGARSRPQEFF.

J is TRBJ1-6 and V is TRBV5-1, with D possibly matching TRBD1 (6 bases). This CDR3 contains 10 residues. Germline CDR1 is SGHRS and CDR2 is YFSETQ. V was cut by 6 bases and J by 19 bases, with 14 bases left in between. CDR3 region: CASTLQGWHF. CDR3 nucleotide sequence: TGCGCCAGCACATTACAGGGTTGGCACTTT.

This clone is medium-sized (0.01 to 0.1%) in the sample. The V call is TRBV7-3, the J call TRBJ1-2; no firm D call. Trimming took 5 bases from V and 8 from J, leaving 24 bases between them. This CDR3 region has 16 residues. Germline V gene lookup returns CDR1 SGHTA and CDR2 FQGTGA. The CDR3 DNA is TGTGCCAGCAGCCCATTTTCGGCGGGCGAAGGGCAGGGCTACACCTTC. It specifies CASSPFSAGEGQGYTF.

This chain uses TRBV9 with TRBJ1-2; D is unclear. CDR3 length equals 16 residues. V was clipped by 0 bases and J by 4 bases, with 16 bases between them. Germline V gives CDR1 SGDLS, CDR2 YYNGEE. CDR3 loop: CASSVDYTGGFYGYTF. The CDR3 DNA is TGTGCCAGCAGCGTAGACTACACCGGCGGATTCTATGGCTACACCTTC.

V is TRBV7-8 and J is TRBJ2-3; perhaps TRBD2 as D (6 bases). Germline-derived CDR1 and CDR2 are SGHVS and FQNEAQ. CDR3 length equals 14 residues. V was shortened by 1 base and J by 8 bases, with 13 bases between the two germline ends. The CDR3 protein is CASSLGGLSRTQYF. The CDR3 DNA reads TGTGCCAGCAGCTTAGGGGGACTGTCCCGTACGCAGTATTTT.

This sequence joins TRBV5-1 and TRBJ1-1, with TRBD1 identical over 10 bases. With 3 bases clipped from V and 5 bases from J, the junction kept 4 bases outside the gene matches. The germline CDR1 and CDR2 sequences are SGHRS and YFSETQ. The CDR3 is 14 residues long. The CDR3 loop is CASSWTGGETEAFF. CDR3 DNA sequence: TGCGCCAGCAGCTGGACAGGGGGGGAAACTGAAGCTTTCTTT.

The rearrangement uses TRBV5-1 and TRBJ2-1, with 9 nucleotides matching TRBD2. The CDR3 runs 15 residues. Unmatched junction bases numbered 6, after V lost 1 base and J lost 7 bases. The germline V gene encodes CDR1 SGHRS and CDR2 YFSETQ. CDR3 region: CASSLLAGDLNEQFF. The CDR3, as DNA: TGCGCCAGCAGCTTGTTAGCGGGAGATTTGAATGAGCAGTTCTTC.

This clone was picked up a small number of times. This chain uses TRBV14 with TRBJ1-5; D may be TRBD1 (6 bases). The CDR3 contains 17 residues. Trimming removed 1 base from V and 3 bases from J, with 16 bases in between. The V gene's germline CDR1 is SGHDN and CDR2 FVKESK. CDR3 sequence: CASSQGLLGGPNQPQHF. For the CDR3, the DNA is TGTGCCAGCAGCCAAGGCCTCTTGGGGGGCCCCAATCAGCCCCAGCATTTT.

This chain links TRBV20-1 with TRBJ2-7; 8 bases align to TRBD1. This CDR3 has 14 amino acids. V shed 6 bases, J shed 3 bases, and the junction held 10 bases outside the gene matches. Germline lookup yields CDR1 DFQATT and CDR2 SNEGSKA (reference sequence). The CDR3: CSASMGQVIYEQYF. The CDR3 region has the DNA TGCAGTGCCAGTATGGGACAGGTAATCTACGAGCAGTACTTC.

The chain couples TRBV9 to TRBJ2-7; D might be TRBD1 or TRBD2, each matching 5 bases. V lost 4 bases and J lost 9, with 23 bases in between. The CDR3 has 15 amino acids. Per germline, CDR1 SGDLS and CDR2 YYNGEE. This chain's CDR3 is CASSPHRRTGTGQYF. CDR3 DNA: TGTGCCAGCAGCCCGCATAGGAGGACCGGGACCGGGCAGTACTTC. The complete variable domain, with remaining parts taken from reference TRBV9 and TRBJ2-7, reads DSGVTQTPKHLITATGQRVTLRCSPRSGDLSVYWYQQSLDQGLQFLIQYYNGEERAKGNILERFSAQQFPDLHSELNLSSLELGDSALYFCASSPHRRTGTGQYFGPGTRLTVT.

The V call is TRBV20-1, the J call TRBJ1-3; the D gene is possibly TRBD1 (5 bases). The CDR3 has 14 amino acids. CDR1 is DFQATT, CDR2 SNEGSKA, per germline (reference sequence). The V gene lost 3 bases and the J gene lost 3 bases, with 12 bases spanning the gap. The CDR3 region is CSASYGGFGNTIYF. In nucleotides, the CDR3 is TGCAGTGCTAGTTACGGGGGATTTGGAAACACCATATATTTT.

V is TRBV2 and J is TRBJ2-7; 8 nucleotides align to TRBD2. This CDR3 comprises 14 residues. Germline V lookup: CDR1 SNHLY, CDR2 FYNNEI. Germline trimming cut 8 bases from V and 0 bases from J; bases unmatched to any gene: 6. CDR3 coding DNA: TGTGCCAGCCTACAGCGGGAGAGCTCCTACGAGCAGTACTTC. Amino acids: CASLQRESSYEQYF.

The rearrangement links TRBV9 to TRBJ2-1; a weak D match, TRBD1 (5 bases). Looked up from germline, CDR1 is SGDLS and CDR2 is YYNGEE. Between the trimmed V and J ends, which lost 3 bases and 7 bases, there was a span of 11 bases. The CDR3 consists of 13 residues. In DNA, the CDR3 is TGTGCCAGCAGCGGGGGCAATTTGAATGAGCAGTTCTTC. Amino acid sequence: CASSGGNLNEQFF.

This CDR3 reads CASSQPSGTGGPLYEQYF. In DNA form, the CDR3 reads TGTGCCAGCAGCCAACCTAGTGGGACGGGAGGGCCCCTCTACGAGCAGTACTTC. The chain has TRBV3-1 (or the pseudogene TRBV3-2) and TRBJ2-7; 8 bases align to TRBD2. Trimming took 2 bases from V and 3 from J; bases not matched to a gene: 15. CDR3 length equals 18 residues. The germline gives CDR1 LGHDT, CDR2 YNNKEL (reference sequence).

This clone occurred once. The chain combines TRBV20-1 with TRBJ1-6, with 7 bases identical to TRBD1. V shed 3 bases, J shed 2 bases, and the junction held 4 bases outside the gene matches. CDR1 and CDR2 from the germline V gene are DFQATT and SNEGSKA (reference sequence). CDR3 length equals 15 residues. The CDR3 reads CSASEGGPYNSPLHF. The CDR3 DNA reads as TGCAGTGCTAGTGAAGGGGGCCCCTATAATTCACCCCTCCACTTT.

This clone was observed a handful of times. V gene TRBV6-1 combines with J gene TRBJ2-7, with D perhaps matching TRBD2 (5 bases). Germline loops: CDR1 MNHNS, CDR2 SASEGT. Trimming removed 0 bases from V and 6 bases from J, with 15 bases in between. This CDR3 is built from 15 residues. The CDR3 here is CASSEASVRRGEQYF. CDR3 DNA: TGTGCCAGCAGTGAAGCGTCCGTTCGCCGGGGCGAGCAGTACTTC.

This clone was observed once. The chain combines TRBV19 with TRBJ2-5, with 12 bases aligning to TRBD1. CDR3 length: 17 amino acids. Trimming removed 10 bases from V and 3 bases from J; junction bases left unmatched: 15. From germline, CDR1 is LNHDA and CDR2 SQIVND (reference sequence). The CDR3 sequence is CATSLSSGTGGEETQYF. CDR3 DNA: TGTGCCACCTCACTTTCTTCCGGGACAGGGGGCGAAGAGACCCAGTACTTC.

V and J are TRBV27 and TRBJ2-7; TRBD1 matches at 10 bases. The junction had 8 bases not matched to a gene; V was cut back by 7 bases and J by 5 bases. The CDR3 has 14 amino acids. Germline lookup yields CDR1 MNHEY and CDR2 SMNVEV (reference sequence). The CDR3 DNA reads as TGTGCCAGCAACCCCCGGGACAGGGGCCACGAGCAGTACTTC. It is translated as CASNPRDRGHEQYF.

This chain uses TRBV27 with TRBJ2-7; D uncertain. From germline, CDR1 is MNHEY and CDR2 SMNVEV (reference sequence). V lost 2 bases and J lost 6, with 11 bases in between. This CDR3 has 13 amino acids. In DNA, the CDR3 is TGTGCCAGCAGTTTACAGCCTGGCACCGAGCAGTACTTC. This codes for CASSLQPGTEQYF.